The sample holds many counts of the clone carrying this T cell receptor (beta chain). The entry originates in a study of CD8+CD57+ T cells in acquired aplastic anemia. Germline-derived CDR1 and CDR2 are SGHRS and YFSETQ. V gave up 0 bases and J gave up 3 bases; unmatched junction bases: 5. This CDR3 comprises 15 residues. Sequenced patients had shown CD8+CD57+ cell expansion by flow cytometry. The template used for profiling TCR beta VDJ and CDR3 was genomic DNA. TCRdb passed the reads through MiXCR, listing each CDR3 protein once. The data contain approximately 220,000 distinct CDR3 sequences, about half of them seen just once; the ten biggest clones take up about 20%.

The sequenced material came from sorted CD4+, CD8+, or CD8+CD57+ T cells (not recorded which) from PBMCs. The clonotype originates from a human donor with aplastic anemia. J is TRBJ2-7 and V is TRBV5-1, with TRBD1 matching 8 bases. CDR3 region: CASSLETGDRYEQYF. CDR3 DNA: TGCGCCAGCAGCTTGGAGACAGGGGACCGCTACGAGCAGTACTTC.